Given below is one T cell receptor beta chain in context. Its antigen is currently unknown. The data derive from a study of T cell responses to AZD1222 COVID-19 vaccine. General study points: Nearly half of the spike-specific TCRs reportedly recognize variant regions that carry no mutations. Without day 14 samples, only post-peak T cell repertoires were studied.

Only in-frame clones appear in the TCRdb table, and some are missing; sequencing was by immunoSEQ multiplex PCR. This sample has roughly 150,000 clones, with roughly 90% found just once. From germline, CDR1 is MDHEN and CDR2 SYDVKM. The CDR3 extends over 15 amino acids. The J segment lost 8 bases and the V segment lost 3 bases, leaving 5 bases of the junction unmatched. The source is an adult in good health. This chain joins TRBV28 and TRBJ1-4; 11 bases map to TRBD1. The sample consisted of peripheral blood, taken on day 0 of AZD1222 vaccination. CDR3 in amino acids: CASSFPGTGGEKLFF. CDR3 in DNA: TGTGCCAGCAGTTTCCCTGGGACAGGGGGAGAAAAACTGTTTTTT.